This T cell receptor (beta chain) was sequenced during a study of T-cell reconstitution after alpha-beta-depleted transplantation in children. This clonotype turned up a few times. For TCRbeta, the library was prepared with unique molecular identifiers. Each CDR3 protein gets one entry after TCRdb re-called the PCR reads with MiXCR. The table shows some 490,000 distinct CDR3 sequences, with 9.5% to 15% occurring only once. Germline CDR1 reads DFQATT; CDR2 reads SNEGSKA (reference sequence). Trimming stripped 3 bases from V and 1 base from J, with 19 bases between. CDR3 length: 16 residues. The starting material was PBMCs from the stem cell graft donor, obtained from the stem cell graft. The chain employs TRBV20-1 and TRBJ2-7; possible D gene TRBD1, 6 bases. The origin of this receptor is a human donor who donated a stem cell graft to a child with combined immunodeficiency. The CDR3: CSASQLGQKASYEQYF. CDR3 nucleotides: TGCAGTGCTAGTCAGCTCGGACAGAAAGCTTCCTACGAGCAGTACTTC.